One sample yielded the 31 T cell receptor beta chains listed below, sequenced in a study of blood T cell repertoires in COVID-19. Method: immunoSEQ multiplex PCR; TCRdb's copy keeps in-frame clones and lacks some. The table records about 220,000 clones, approximately 77% of them present only once. Sequencing used peripheral blood. Source of these receptors: a woman older than 75 with acute or convalescent COVID-19.

There are a few counts of this clone. This chain connects TRBV7-9 to TRBJ2-2; possible D gene TRBD2, 6 bases. Germline lookup yields CDR1 SEHNR and CDR2 FQNEAQ (reference sequence). V gave up 5 bases and J gave up 5 bases, with 12 bases separating them. CDR3 length: 14 residues. Here the CDR3 reads CASSPLAGTGELFF. CDR3 coding DNA: TGTGCCAGCAGCCCCCTTGCGGGGACCGGGGAGCTGTTTTTT.

J is TRBJ2-2 and V is TRBV9; TRBD2 aligns across 9 bases. Looked up from germline, CDR1 is SGDLS and CDR2 is YYNGEE. J was trimmed by 1 base and V by 4 bases; bases with no gene match: 5. The CDR3 extends over 16 amino acids. The CDR3 here is CASSPFSGGNTGELFF. CDR3 nucleotide sequence: TGTGCCAGCAGCCCCTTTAGCGGGGGGAACACCGGGGAGCTGTTTTTT. The whole variable domain, filled in from reference TRBV9 and TRBJ2-2, reads DSGVTQTPKHLITATGQRVTLRCSPRSGDLSVYWYQQSLDQGLQFLIQYYNGEERAKGNILERFSAQQFPDLHSELNLSSLELGDSALYFCASSPFSGGNTGELFFGEGSRLTVL.

The rearrangement joins TRBV7-9 to TRBJ2-1, with 10 bases identical to TRBD1. CDR3 length: 15 amino acids. Losses at the gene ends were 5 bases for V and 9 bases for J; bases not matched to a gene: 10. CDR1 is SEHNR and CDR2 is FQNEAQ in the germline V gene (reference sequence). The DNA of the CDR3 is TGTGCCAGCAGCACGGGACAGGGGTTCTCAAGTGAGCAGTTCTTC. As protein: CASSTGQGFSSEQFF.

V usage is TRBV7-9 and J usage is TRBJ1-2, with a possible D match to TRBD1 (6 bases). V was trimmed by 2 bases and J by 4 bases, leaving 17 bases between them. This CDR3 comprises 16 residues. Germline V gene data show CDR1 as SEHNR and CDR2 as FQNEAQ (reference sequence). CDR3 amino acids: CASSLNREAGAYGYTF. The DNA of the CDR3 is TGTGCCAGCAGCTTAAACAGGGAAGCCGGCGCCTATGGCTACACCTTC.

In this sample, this clone turned up a few times. The J gene is TRBJ2-7, the V gene TRBV11-3, with 10 positions matching TRBD2. This CDR3 is 17 amino acids long. The germline V gene encodes CDR1 SGHNT and CDR2 YENEEA. With V trimmed by 4 bases and J by 1 base, 10 bases remained unmatched. CDR3 coding DNA: TGTGCCAGCAGCTCGGCTAGCGGGGGCCGTATATCCTACGAGCAGTACTTC. Translating gives CASSSASGGRISYEQYF.

The chain carries TRBV6-5 and TRBJ1-1; 7 bases are a match to TRBD1. Germline loops: CDR1 MNHEY, CDR2 SVGAGI. Losses at the gene ends were 10 bases for V and 6 bases for J; bases not matched to a gene: 11. The CDR3 length is 13 residues. CDR3 sequence reads: CATLTGLGAEAFF. Written as DNA, the CDR3 is TGTGCCACCCTGACAGGGCTGGGCGCTGAAGCTTTCTTT.

This rearrangement joins TRBV4-2 to TRBJ2-5; 8 bases fit TRBD1. The ends lost 0 bases at V and 5 bases at J; junction bases unmatched: 14. The CDR3 sequence is 18 residues long. Germline-derived CDR1 and CDR2 are LGHNA and YNFKEQ. The CDR3 region is CASSQDVDRGLGSETQYF. The DNA for the CDR3 is TGTGCCAGCAGCCAAGATGTCGACAGGGGATTAGGGTCGGAGACCCAGTACTTC.

V usage is TRBV11-3 and J usage is TRBJ1-5; D is perhaps TRBD1 (6 bases). The CDR3 is 15 amino acids. Germline loops: CDR1 SGHNT, CDR2 YENEEA. V dropped 1 base and J dropped 0 bases, with 7 bases sitting between them. CDR3 bases: TGTGCCAGCAGCTTAGGGACAGATAGCAATCAGCCCCAGCATTTT. It is translated as CASSLGTDSNQPQHF.

This clone was seen only once. This chain uses TRBV10-3 with TRBJ2-1; TRBD2 is a possible D gene (5 bases). Germline V gene lookup returns CDR1 ENHRY and CDR2 SYGVKD. The V end was cut by 5 bases, the J end by 5 bases, with 13 bases between. CDR3 length equals 14 residues. DNA for the CDR3: TGTGCCATCAGTCGGGTGGAGGATAACAATGAGCAGTTCTTC. Amino acids: CAISRVEDNNEQFF.

A single count supports this clone. V and J are TRBV29-1 and TRBJ2-2; D is perhaps TRBD1 (6 bases). The germline V gene has CDR1 SQVTM and CDR2 ANQGSEA. V gave up 4 bases and J gave up 5 bases, with 11 bases separating them. This CDR3 region has 13 residues. CDR3 residues: CSVGRTVTGELFF. The CDR3 DNA follows: TGCAGCGTTGGGAGGACAGTTACCGGGGAGCTGTTTTTT.

This rearrangement joins TRBV7-8 to TRBJ1-1, with 8 bases identical to TRBD1. Germline CDR1 reads SGHVS; CDR2 reads FQNEAQ. This CDR3 is 15 amino acids long. Unmatched junction bases numbered 10, after V lost 5 bases and J lost 5 bases. CDR3 sequence: CASSPLTTGVTEAFF. CDR3 bases: TGTGCCAGCAGCCCCTTAACGACAGGGGTTACTGAAGCTTTCTTT.

The rearrangement uses TRBV7-2 and TRBJ2-3; D unclear. Germline CDR1 reads SGHTA; CDR2 reads FQGNSA. The ends were cut back, 5 bases at V and 3 bases at J, with 6 bases in the middle. The CDR3 sequence is 12 residues long. The CDR3 sequence is CASSLSTDTQYF. The CDR3, as DNA: TGTGCCAGCAGCCTCTCGACAGATACGCAGTATTTT. Complete variable domain (other parts from reference TRBV7-2 and TRBJ2-3): GAGVSQSPSNKVTEKGKDVELRCDPISGHTALYWYRQSLGQGLEFLIYFQGNSAPDKSGLPSDRFSAERTGGSVSTLTIQRTQQEDSAVYLCASSLSTDTQYFGPGTRLTVL.

The V and J genes are TRBV9 and TRBJ2-5; possible D gene TRBD2, 6 bases. CDR3 length: 14 amino acids. Germline V lookup: CDR1 SGDLS, CDR2 YYNGEE. V was cut by 4 bases and J by 3 bases, with 13 bases left in between. The CDR3 spells CASSLGSGEETQYF. The DNA of the CDR3 is TGTGCCAGCAGCCTGGGATCGGGGGAAGAGACCCAGTACTTC. The variable domain in full, with the rest retrieved from reference TRBV9 and TRBJ2-5, is DSGVTQTPKHLITATGQRVTLRCSPRSGDLSVYWYQQSLDQGLQFLIQYYNGEERAKGNILERFSAQQFPDLHSELNLSSLELGDSALYFCASSLGSGEETQYFGPGTRLLVL.

A remark on this clone: The same CDR3 arises from other DNA sequences in this sample as well. The chain has TRBV7-2 and TRBJ2-1, with TRBD2 as a possible D gene (5 bases). CDR1 and CDR2 (germline): SGHTA, FQGNSA. The CDR3 contains 13 residues. V gave up 1 base and J gave up 6 bases, with 7 bases separating them. DNA of the CDR3: TGTGCCAGCAGCTTAGGGGCGGGCAATGAGCAGTTCTTC. This translates into CASSLGAGNEQFF.

This clone was seen more than once but under ten times. J is TRBJ2-1 and V is TRBV5-1; possibly TRBD1 for D (6 bases). Germline lookup yields CDR1 SGHRS and CDR2 YFSETQ. The CDR3 consists of 14 residues. Trimming shortened V by 4 bases and J by 6 bases, and 14 bases separated the two germline ends. This CDR3 is CASSPDVQGNEQFF. CDR3 DNA sequence: TGCGCCAGCAGCCCGGACGTACAGGGCAATGAGCAGTTCTTC. The whole variable domain, filled in from reference TRBV5-1 and TRBJ2-1, reads KAGVTQTPRYLIKTRGQQVTLSCSPISGHRSVSWYQQTPGQGLQFLFEYFSETQRNKGNFPGRFSGRQFSNSRSEMNVSTLELGDSALYLCASSPDVQGNEQFFGPGTRLTVL.

This chain uses TRBV5-1 with TRBJ1-1, with 7 bases identical to TRBD1. In germline, CDR1 is SGHRS, CDR2 YFSETQ. With V trimmed by 4 bases and J by 1 base, 7 bases remained unmatched. The CDR3 is 15 amino acids. CDR3 residues: CASSKTGTENTEAFF. The DNA of the CDR3 is TGCGCCAGCAGCAAAACCGGGACAGAGAACACTGAAGCTTTCTTT.

The DNA of the CDR3 is TGTGCCAGCAGAGAGGGCGGGAAGAACACTGAAGCTTTCTTT. The encoded protein is CASREGGKNTEAFF. The rearrangement links TRBV6-6 to TRBJ1-1, with D unclear. V lost 6 bases and J 1 base, leaving 12 bases between the germline ends. The CDR3 covers 14 residues. Germline-derived CDR1 and CDR2 are MNHNY and SVGAGI (reference sequence).

This chain connects TRBV6-2 or TRBV6-3 to TRBJ1-2, with D perhaps TRBD1 (6 bases). Germline CDR1 MNHEY, CDR2 SVGEGT. V was shortened by 6 bases and J by 7 bases, with 21 bases between the two germline ends. The CDR3 totals 15 residues. The CDR3 DNA reads as TGTGCCAGCAGCGCGAGGAACAGGGACCGTAGTGGCTACACCTTC. Translating gives CASSARNRDRSGYTF.

CDR3 loop: CASSVSTSGGAGELFF. DNA of the CDR3: TGTGCCAGCAGCGTAAGCACTAGCGGGGGGGCCGGGGAGCTGTTTTTT. The chain is built from TRBV9 and TRBJ2-2; 13 bases are shared with TRBD2. This CDR3 region has 16 residues. Germline V gene sequence: CDR1 SGDLS, CDR2 YYNGEE. Trimming took 1 base from V and 6 from J; bases not matched to a gene: 3.

This clone has only a few counts. V is TRBV20-1 and J is TRBJ2-2; D possibly corresponds to TRBD2 (7 bases). Germline V CDR1 and CDR2: DFQATT, SNEGSKA (reference sequence). The CDR3 loop spans 14 amino acids. Trimming pared 3 bases from V and 5 bases from J, leaving 13 bases between. The CDR3 coding sequence is TGCAGTGCTAGTGAGGGGGGGCAGACCGGGGAGCTGTTTTTT. Protein product: CSASEGGQTGELFF.

A few counts support this clone. The rearrangement joins TRBV5-4 to TRBJ1-2, with 8 bases identical to TRBD1. The CDR3 length is 15 residues. With V trimmed by 1 base and J by 5 bases, 7 bases remained unmatched. CDR1 and CDR2 (germline): SGHNT, YYREEE (reference sequence). CDR3 coding DNA: TGTGCCAGCAGCTTGTTGGACTGGACAGGGTATGGCTACACCTTC. Translated, it gives CASSLLDWTGYGYTF.

The chain recombines TRBV5-4 with TRBJ1-2; 7 bases are a match to TRBD1. This CDR3 has 14 residues. Germline V gene data show CDR1 as SGHNT and CDR2 as YYREEE (reference sequence). V shed 5 bases and J 4 bases; nucleotides not matched to a gene: 8. The CDR3 nucleotides are TGTGCCAGCAGAAGCGACAGGGAGGCCTATGGCTACACCTTC. Its protein product is CASRSDREAYGYTF. The full variable domain, with the rest looked up from reference TRBV5-4 and TRBJ1-2, is ETGVTQSPTHLIKTRGQQVTLRCSSQSGHNTVSWYQQALGQGPQFIFQYYREEENGRGNFPPRFSGLQFPNYSSELNVNALELDDSALYLCASRSDREAYGYTFGSGTRLTVV.

This chain joins TRBV6-5 and TRBJ1-2; weak D call: TRBD1 (5 bases). CDR1 and CDR2 (germline): MNHEY, SVGAGI. V gave up 7 bases and J gave up 3 bases, with 9 bases separating them. The length of the CDR3 is 12 residues. For the CDR3, the DNA is TGTGCCAGCAAGGCGGGGGACTATGGCTACACCTTC. This gives the protein CASKAGDYGYTF.

The rearrangement links TRBV7-3 to TRBJ2-2; 13 positions match TRBD2. CDR1 SGHTA and CDR2 FQGTGA come from the germline V gene. The V gene end was trimmed by 5 bases and the J gene end by 5 bases; junction bases not matched to a gene: 8. The CDR3 consists of 17 residues. The CDR3 DNA follows: TGTGCCAGCAGCCTCCGACTAGCGGGGGGCGGGACCGGGGAGCTGTTTTTT. This encodes CASSLRLAGGGTGELFF.

The chain is built from TRBV4-3 and TRBJ2-2; 7 nucleotides match TRBD2. The CDR3 loop spans 16 amino acids. After removal of 4 bases from V and 0 bases from J, the junction contained 5 bases not matched to a gene. CDR1 and CDR2 (germline): LGHNA, YSLEER. DNA for the CDR3: TGCGCCAGCAGCCGAAATGGGGGGGCGAACACCGGGGAGCTGTTTTTT. This encodes CASSRNGGANTGELFF.

In DNA, the CDR3 is TGTGCCAGCAGCTTGGTGGTACAGGGGCATGGCTACACCTTC. Translating gives CASSLVVQGHGYTF. This sequence joins TRBV5-6 and TRBJ1-2; 7 bases agree with TRBD1. J lost 6 bases, V lost 0 bases, and 5 bases had no gene match. The CDR3 loop spans 14 amino acids. CDR1 is SGHDT and CDR2 is YYEEEE in the germline V gene.

The chain uses TRBV7-3 and TRBJ2-1, with TRBD2 matching 8 bases. V lost 4 bases and J lost 7; bases outside the gene matches: 6. The CDR3 consists of 14 residues. Germline V gene lookup returns CDR1 SGHTA and CDR2 FQGTGA. CDR3 bases: TGTGCCAGCAGCTCCGGGACTAGTAAGAATGAGCAGTTCTTC. It codes for CASSSGTSKNEQFF.

This clone was detected only once. A junction boundary mismatches the germline segment, possibly from a read error. The CDR3 DNA reads TGTGCTAGCAGCTTAGCGGAGGGGACTGAAGCTTTCTTT. This codes for CASSLAEGTEAFF. The genes are TRBV7-7 and TRBJ1-1, with a possible D match to TRBD1 (5 bases). The CDR3 totals 13 residues. CDR1 SSHAT and CDR2 FNYEAQ come from the germline V gene (reference sequence).

The rearrangement joins TRBV19 to TRBJ2-7, with 8 bases that match TRBD2. Germline CDR1 is LNHDA and CDR2 is SQIVND (reference sequence). CDR3 length equals 15 residues. J was trimmed by 3 bases and V by 5 bases; bases with no gene match: 9. The CDR3 here is CASSASGGLYYEQYF. CDR3 DNA sequence: TGTGCCAGTAGTGCAAGCGGGGGCCTTTACTACGAGCAGTACTTC.

The V gene is TRBV19, the J gene TRBJ1-1, with a tentative D call TRBD1 (6 bases). V was shortened by 4 bases and J by 1 base, with 13 bases between the two germline ends. From germline, CDR1 is LNHDA and CDR2 SQIVND (reference sequence). This CDR3 comprises 15 residues. Written as DNA, the CDR3 is TGTGCCAGTAGTAGTCCCGGGGGGCCGAACACTGAAGCTTTCTTT. Protein product: CASSSPGGPNTEAFF.

About this clone: The same CDR3 arises from other DNA sequences in this sample as well. The chain links TRBV7-9 to TRBJ1-6; tentative D call: TRBD1 (5 bases). V lost 3 bases to trimming and J lost 5 bases, with 8 bases between them. The germline V gene has CDR1 SEHNR and CDR2 FQNEAQ (reference sequence). The CDR3 sequence is 14 residues long. CDR3 nucleotides: TGTGCCAGCAGCTTGGGAGGGGATAATTCACCCCTCCACTTT. It is translated as CASSLGGDNSPLHF.